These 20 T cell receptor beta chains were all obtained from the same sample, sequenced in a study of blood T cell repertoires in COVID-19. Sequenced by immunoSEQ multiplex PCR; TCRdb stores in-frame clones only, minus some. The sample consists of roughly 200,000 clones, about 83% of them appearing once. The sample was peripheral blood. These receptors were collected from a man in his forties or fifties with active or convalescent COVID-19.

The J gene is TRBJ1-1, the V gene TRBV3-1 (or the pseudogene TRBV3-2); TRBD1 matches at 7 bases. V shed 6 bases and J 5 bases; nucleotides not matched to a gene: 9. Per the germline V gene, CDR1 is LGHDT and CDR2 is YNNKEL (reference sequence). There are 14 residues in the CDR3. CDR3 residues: CASRHQGVGTEAFF. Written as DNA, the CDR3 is TGTGCCAGCAGACATCAGGGGGTGGGAACTGAAGCTTTCTTT.

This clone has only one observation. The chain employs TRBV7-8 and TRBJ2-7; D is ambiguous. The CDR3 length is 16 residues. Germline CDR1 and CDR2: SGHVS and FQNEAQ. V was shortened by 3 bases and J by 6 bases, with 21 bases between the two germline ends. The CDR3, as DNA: TGTGCCAGCAGCTTTTTTGCGGCAACCTACCGAGGCGAGCAGTACTTC. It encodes CASSFFAATYRGEQYF.

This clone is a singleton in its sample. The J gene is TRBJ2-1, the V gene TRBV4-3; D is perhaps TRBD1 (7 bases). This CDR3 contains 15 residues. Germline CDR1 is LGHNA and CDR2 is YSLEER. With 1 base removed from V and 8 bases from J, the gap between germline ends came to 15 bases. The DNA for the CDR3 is TGCGCCAGCAGCCAAGGGAGGGGGCATGTATATGAGCAGTTCTTC. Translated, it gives CASSQGRGHVYEQFF.

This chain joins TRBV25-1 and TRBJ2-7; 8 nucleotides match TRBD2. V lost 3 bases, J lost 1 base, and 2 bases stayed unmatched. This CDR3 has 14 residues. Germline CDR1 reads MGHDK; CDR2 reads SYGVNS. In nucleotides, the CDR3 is TGTGCCAGCAGTGACGGGAGGGGGTCCTACGAGCAGTACTTC. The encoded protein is CASSDGRGSYEQYF.

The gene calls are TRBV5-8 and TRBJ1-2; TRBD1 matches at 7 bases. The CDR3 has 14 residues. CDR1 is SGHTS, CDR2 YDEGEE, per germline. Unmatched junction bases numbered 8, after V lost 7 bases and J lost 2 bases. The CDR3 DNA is TGTGCCAGCTGCTGCGACAGGGCCAACTATGGCTACACCTTC. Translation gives CASCCDRANYGYTF.

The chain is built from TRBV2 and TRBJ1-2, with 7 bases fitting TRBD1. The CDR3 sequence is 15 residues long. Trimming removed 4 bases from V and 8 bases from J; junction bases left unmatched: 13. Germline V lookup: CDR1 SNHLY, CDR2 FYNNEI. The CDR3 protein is CASSVGTARTMGYTF. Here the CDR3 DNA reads TGTGCCAGCAGTGTTGGGACAGCAAGAACTATGGGCTACACCTTC.

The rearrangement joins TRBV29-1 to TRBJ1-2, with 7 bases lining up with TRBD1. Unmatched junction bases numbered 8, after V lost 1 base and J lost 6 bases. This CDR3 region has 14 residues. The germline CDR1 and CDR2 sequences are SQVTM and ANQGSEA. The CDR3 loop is CSVEAQDRANGYTF. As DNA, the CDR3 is TGCAGCGTTGAAGCACAAGACAGGGCAAATGGCTACACCTTC. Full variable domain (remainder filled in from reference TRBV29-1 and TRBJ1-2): SAVISQKPSRDICQRGTSLTIQCQVDSQVTMMFWYRQQPGQSLTLIATANQGSEATYESGFVIDKFPISRPNLTFSTLTVSNMSPEDSSIYLCSVEAQDRANGYTFGSGTRLTVV.

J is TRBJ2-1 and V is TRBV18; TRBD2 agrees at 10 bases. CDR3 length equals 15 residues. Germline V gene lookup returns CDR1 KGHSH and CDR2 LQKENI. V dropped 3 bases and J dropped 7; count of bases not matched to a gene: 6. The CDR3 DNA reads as TGTGCCAGCTCACCGGGGAGCGGGAGGGTGAATGAGCAGTTCTTC. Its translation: CASSPGSGRVNEQFF.

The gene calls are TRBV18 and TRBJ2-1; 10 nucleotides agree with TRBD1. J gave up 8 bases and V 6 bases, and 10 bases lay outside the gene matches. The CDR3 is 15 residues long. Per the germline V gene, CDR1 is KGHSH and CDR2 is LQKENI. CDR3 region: CASSSGTGVSDEQFF. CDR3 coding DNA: TGTGCCAGCTCGTCCGGGACAGGGGTTTCAGATGAGCAGTTCTTC.

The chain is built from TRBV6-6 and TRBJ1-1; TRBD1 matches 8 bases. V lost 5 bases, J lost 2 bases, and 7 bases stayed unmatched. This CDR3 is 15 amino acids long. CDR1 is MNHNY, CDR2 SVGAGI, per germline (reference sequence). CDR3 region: CASSAAGTGNTEAFF. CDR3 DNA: TGTGCCAGCAGTGCAGCCGGGACAGGTAACACTGAAGCTTTCTTT.

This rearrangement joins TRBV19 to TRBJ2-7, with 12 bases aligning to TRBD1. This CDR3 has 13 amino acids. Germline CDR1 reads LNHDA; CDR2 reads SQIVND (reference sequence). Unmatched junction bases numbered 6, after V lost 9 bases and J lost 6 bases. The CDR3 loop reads CASRDRGLGEQYF. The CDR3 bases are TGTGCCAGCAGGGACAGGGGGCTTGGCGAGCAGTACTTC.

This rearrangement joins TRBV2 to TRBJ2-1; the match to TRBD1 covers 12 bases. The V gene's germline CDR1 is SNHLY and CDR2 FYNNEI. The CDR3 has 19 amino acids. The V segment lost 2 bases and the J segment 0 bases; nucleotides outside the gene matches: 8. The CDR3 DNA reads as TGTGCCAGCAGTGAATCCGGGACAGGGGGCATGAGCTCCTACAATGAGCAGTTCTTC. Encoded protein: CASSESGTGGMSSYNEQFF.

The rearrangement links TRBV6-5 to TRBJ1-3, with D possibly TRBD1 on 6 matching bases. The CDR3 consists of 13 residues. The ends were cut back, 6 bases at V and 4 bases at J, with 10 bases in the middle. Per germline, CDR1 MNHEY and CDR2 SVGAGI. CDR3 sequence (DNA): TGTGCCAGCAGCCAGGGGTTAGGAAACACCATATATTTT. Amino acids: CASSQGLGNTIYF.

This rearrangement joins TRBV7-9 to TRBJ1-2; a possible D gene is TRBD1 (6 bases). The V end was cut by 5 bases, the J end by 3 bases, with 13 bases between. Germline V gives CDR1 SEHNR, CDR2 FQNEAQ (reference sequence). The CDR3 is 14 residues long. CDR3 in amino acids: CASSTESGDYGYTF. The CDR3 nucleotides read TGTGCCAGCAGCACGGAGTCAGGGGACTATGGCTACACCTTC.

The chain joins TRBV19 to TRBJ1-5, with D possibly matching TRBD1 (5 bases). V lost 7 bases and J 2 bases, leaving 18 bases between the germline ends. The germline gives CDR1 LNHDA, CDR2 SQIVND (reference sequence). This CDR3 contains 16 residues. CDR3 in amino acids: CASTYRGGGRNQPQHF. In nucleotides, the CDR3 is TGTGCCAGTACCTACCGTGGGGGGGGACGCAATCAGCCCCAGCATTTT.

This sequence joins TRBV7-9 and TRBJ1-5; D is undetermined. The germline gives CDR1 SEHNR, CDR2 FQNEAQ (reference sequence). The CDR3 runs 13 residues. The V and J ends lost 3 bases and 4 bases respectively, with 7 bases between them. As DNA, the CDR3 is TGTGCCAGCAGCTTGACGGAGAATCAGCCCCAGCATTTT. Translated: CASSLTENQPQHF.

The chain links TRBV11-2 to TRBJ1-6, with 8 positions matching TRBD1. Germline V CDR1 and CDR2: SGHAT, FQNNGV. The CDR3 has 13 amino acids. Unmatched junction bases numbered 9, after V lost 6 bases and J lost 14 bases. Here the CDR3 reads CASSLGQGVTLHF. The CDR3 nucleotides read TGTGCCAGCAGTCTCGGACAGGGTGTCACCCTCCACTTT.

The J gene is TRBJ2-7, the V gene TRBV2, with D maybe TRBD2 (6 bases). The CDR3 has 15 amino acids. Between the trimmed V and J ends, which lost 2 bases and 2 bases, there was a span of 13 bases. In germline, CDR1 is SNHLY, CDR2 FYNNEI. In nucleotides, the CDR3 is TGTGCCAGCAGTGAATACGCGGGATCGCCCTACGAGCAGTACTTC. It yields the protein CASSEYAGSPYEQYF.

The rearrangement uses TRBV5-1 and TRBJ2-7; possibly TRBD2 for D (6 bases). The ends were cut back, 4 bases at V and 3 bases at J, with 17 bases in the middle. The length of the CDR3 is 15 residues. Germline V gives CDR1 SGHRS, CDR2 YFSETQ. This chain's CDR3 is CASSAPGLIHYEQYF. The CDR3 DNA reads TGCGCCAGCAGCGCTCCGGGACTTATCCACTACGAGCAGTACTTC. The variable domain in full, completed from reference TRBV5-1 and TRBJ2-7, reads KAGVTQTPRYLIKTRGQQVTLSCSPISGHRSVSWYQQTPGQGLQFLFEYFSETQRNKGNFPGRFSGRQFSNSRSEMNVSTLELGDSALYLCASSAPGLIHYEQYFGPGTRLTVT.

CDR3 in amino acids: CSVGGPGEQYF. The CDR3 DNA reads as TGCAGCGTTGGGGGGCCAGGCGAGCAGTACTTC. The chain uses TRBV29-1 and TRBJ2-7, with D perhaps matching TRBD1 (6 bases). CDR1 and CDR2 from the germline V gene are SQVTM and ANQGSEA. The CDR3 length is 11 residues. The ends were cut back, 4 bases at V and 6 bases at J, with 10 bases in the middle.